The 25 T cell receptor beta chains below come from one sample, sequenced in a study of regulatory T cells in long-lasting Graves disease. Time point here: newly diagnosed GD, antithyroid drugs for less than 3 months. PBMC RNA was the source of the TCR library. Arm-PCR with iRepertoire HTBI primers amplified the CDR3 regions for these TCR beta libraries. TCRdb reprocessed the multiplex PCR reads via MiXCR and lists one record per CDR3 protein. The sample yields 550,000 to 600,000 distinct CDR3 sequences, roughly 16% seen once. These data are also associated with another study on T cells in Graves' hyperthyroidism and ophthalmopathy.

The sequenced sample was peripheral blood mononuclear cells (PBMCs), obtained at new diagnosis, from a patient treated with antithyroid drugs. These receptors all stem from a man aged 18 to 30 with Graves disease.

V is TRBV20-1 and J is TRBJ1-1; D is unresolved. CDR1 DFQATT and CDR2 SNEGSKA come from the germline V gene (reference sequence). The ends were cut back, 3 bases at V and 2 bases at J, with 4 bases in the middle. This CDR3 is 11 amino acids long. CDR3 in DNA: TGCAGTGCTAGCTCAAACACTGAAGCTTTCTTT. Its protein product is CSASSNTEAFF.

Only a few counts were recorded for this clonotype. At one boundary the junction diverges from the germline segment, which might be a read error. This CDR3 is CSAGRAEELLF. The CDR3 DNA sequence: TGCAGTGCTGGCCGGGCGGAGGAACTGCTTTTT. The chain uses TRBV20-1 and TRBJ1-4; no reliable D call. CDR3 length: 11 amino acids. Germline V lookup: CDR1 DFQATT, CDR2 SNEGSKA (reference sequence).

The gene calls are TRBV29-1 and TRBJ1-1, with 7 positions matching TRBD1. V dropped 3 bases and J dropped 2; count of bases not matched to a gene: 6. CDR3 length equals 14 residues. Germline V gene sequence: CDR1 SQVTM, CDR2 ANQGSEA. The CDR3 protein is CSVEPGQLNTEAFF. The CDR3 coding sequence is TGCAGCGTTGAGCCGGGACAGCTAAACACTGAAGCTTTCTTT.

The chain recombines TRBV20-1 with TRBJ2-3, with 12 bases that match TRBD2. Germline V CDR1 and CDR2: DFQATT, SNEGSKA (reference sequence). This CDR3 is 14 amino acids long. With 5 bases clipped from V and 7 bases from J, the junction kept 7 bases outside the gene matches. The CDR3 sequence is CSAGKTSGRHTQYF. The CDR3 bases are TGCAGTGCTGGGAAGACTAGCGGGAGACATACGCAGTATTTT.

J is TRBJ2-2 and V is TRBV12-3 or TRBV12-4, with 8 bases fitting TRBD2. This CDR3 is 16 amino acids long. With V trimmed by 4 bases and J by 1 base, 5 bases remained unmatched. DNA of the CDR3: TGTGCCAGCAGTTCCTGGAGCGGGAGGAACACCGGGGAGCTGTTTTTT. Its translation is CASSSWSGRNTGELFF.

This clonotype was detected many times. CDR3 DNA: TGTGCCAGCAGTTTCAGGGGGCTTGAGCAGTTCTTC. This gives the protein CASSFRGLEQFF. This chain links TRBV12-3 or TRBV12-4 with TRBJ2-1; 8 bases are a match to TRBD1. This CDR3 is 12 amino acids long. The junction had 1 base not matched to a gene; V was cut back by 3 bases and J by 9 bases.

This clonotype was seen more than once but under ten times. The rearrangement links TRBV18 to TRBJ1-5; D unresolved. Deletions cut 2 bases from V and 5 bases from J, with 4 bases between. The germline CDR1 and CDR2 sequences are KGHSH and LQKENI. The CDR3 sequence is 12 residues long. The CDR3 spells CASSPVDQPQHF. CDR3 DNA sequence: TGTGCCAGCTCACCAGTCGATCAGCCCCAGCATTTT.

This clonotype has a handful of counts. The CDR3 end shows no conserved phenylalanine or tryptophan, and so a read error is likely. The CDR3 sequence: CASSSMYRGQETQYL. DNA of the CDR3: TGCGCCAGCAGCTCTATGTACAGGGGTCAAGAGACCCAGTACCTC. The gene calls are TRBV5-1 and TRBJ2-5; 7 bases fit TRBD1. The ends lost 3 bases at V and 2 bases at J; junction bases unmatched: 7. The germline V gene encodes CDR1 SGHRS and CDR2 YFSETQ. The CDR3 loop spans 15 amino acids.

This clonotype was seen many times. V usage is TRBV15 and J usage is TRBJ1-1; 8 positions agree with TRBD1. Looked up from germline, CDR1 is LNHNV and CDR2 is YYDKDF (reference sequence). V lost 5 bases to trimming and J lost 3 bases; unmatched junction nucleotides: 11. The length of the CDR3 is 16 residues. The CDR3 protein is CATSDSGGVGYTEAFF. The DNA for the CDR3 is TGTGCCACCAGCGATTCAGGGGGCGTGGGTTACACTGAAGCTTTCTTT.

DNA for the CDR3: TGTGCCAGCAGTTCCCTGATTACGGGAGTTTCCTACGAGCAGTACTTC. As protein: CASSSLITGVSYEQYF. The gene calls are TRBV27 and TRBJ2-7; D possibly corresponds to TRBD2 (6 bases). The CDR3 loop spans 16 amino acids. Germline-derived CDR1 and CDR2 are MNHEY and SMNVEV (reference sequence). V dropped 4 bases and J dropped 1 base, with 17 bases sitting between them.

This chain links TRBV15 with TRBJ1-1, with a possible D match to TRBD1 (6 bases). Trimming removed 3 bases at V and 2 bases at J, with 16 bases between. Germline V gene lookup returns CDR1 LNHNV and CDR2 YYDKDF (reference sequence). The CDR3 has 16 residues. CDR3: CATSSEQGIRNTEAFF. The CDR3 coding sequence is TGTGCCACCAGCAGTGAACAGGGAATACGAAACACTGAAGCTTTCTTT.

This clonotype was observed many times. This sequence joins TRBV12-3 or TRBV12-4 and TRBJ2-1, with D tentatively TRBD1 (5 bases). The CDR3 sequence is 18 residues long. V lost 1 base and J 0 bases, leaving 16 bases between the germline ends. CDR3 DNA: TGTGCCAGCAGTTTAGTCAGGGCCCAAATAAGCTCCTACAATGAGCAGTTCTTC. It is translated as CASSLVRAQISSYNEQFF.

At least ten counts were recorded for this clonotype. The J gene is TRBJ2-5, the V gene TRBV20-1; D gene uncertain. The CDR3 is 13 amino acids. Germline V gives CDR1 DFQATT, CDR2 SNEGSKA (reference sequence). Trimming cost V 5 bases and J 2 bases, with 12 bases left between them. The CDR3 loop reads CSAGHRIQETQYF. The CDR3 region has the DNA TGCAGTGCTGGTCATAGAATACAAGAGACCCAGTACTTC.

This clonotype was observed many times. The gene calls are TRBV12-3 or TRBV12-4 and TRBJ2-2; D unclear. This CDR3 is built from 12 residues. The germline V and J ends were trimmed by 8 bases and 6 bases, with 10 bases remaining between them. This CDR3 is CASHPQPGELFF. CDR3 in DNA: TGTGCCAGCCACCCACAGCCCGGGGAGCTGTTTTTT.

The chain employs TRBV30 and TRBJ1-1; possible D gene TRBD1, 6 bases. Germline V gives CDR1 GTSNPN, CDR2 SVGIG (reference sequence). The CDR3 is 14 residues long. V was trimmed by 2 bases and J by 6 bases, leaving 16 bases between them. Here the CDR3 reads CAWSRQDSGAEAFF. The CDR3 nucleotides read TGTGCCTGGAGTAGACAGGACAGTGGGGCTGAAGCTTTCTTT.

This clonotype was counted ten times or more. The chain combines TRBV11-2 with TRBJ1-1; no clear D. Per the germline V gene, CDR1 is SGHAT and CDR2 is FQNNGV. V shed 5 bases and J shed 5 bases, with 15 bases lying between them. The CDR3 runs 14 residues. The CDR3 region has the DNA TGTGCCAGCAGCAAAATTATTTCGGGAACTGAAGCTTTCTTT. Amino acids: CASSKIISGTEAFF.

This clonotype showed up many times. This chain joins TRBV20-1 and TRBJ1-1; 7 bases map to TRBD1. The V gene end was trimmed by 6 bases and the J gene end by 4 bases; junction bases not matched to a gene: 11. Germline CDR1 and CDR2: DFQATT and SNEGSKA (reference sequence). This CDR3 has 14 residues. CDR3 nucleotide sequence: TGCAGTGCCCAGAGCCCTACAGGGGCCACTGAAGCTTTCTTT. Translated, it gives CSAQSPTGATEAFF.

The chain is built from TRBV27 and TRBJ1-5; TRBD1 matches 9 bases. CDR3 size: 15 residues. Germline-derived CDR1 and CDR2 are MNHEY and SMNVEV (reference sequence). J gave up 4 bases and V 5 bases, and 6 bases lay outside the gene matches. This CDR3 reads CASSTGTGLNQPQHF. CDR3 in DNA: TGTGCCAGCAGTACCGGGACAGGGTTGAATCAGCCCCAGCATTTT.

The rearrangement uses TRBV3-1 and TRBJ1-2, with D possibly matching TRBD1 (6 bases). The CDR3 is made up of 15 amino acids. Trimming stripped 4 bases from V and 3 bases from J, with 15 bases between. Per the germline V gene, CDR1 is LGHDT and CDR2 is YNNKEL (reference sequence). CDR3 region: CASSPHPGQHYGYTF. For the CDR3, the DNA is TGTGCCAGCAGCCCGCATCCGGGACAACACTATGGCTACACCTTC.

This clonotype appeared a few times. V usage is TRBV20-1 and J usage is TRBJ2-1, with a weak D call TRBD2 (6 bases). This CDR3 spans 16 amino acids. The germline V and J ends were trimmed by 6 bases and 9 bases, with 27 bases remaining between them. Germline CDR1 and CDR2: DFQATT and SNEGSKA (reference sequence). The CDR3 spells CSAVPLTGGYPFEQFF. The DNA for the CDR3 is TGCAGTGCCGTACCCCTTACCGGGGGTTACCCGTTTGAGCAGTTCTTC.

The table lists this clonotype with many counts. The CDR3 coding sequence is TGTGCCACCAGCAGAGAGGGACAGGGACGTTGGGAGCAGTACTTC. This translates into CATSREGQGRWEQYF. The chain combines TRBV15 with TRBJ2-7; TRBD1 matches 9 bases. CDR3 length: 15 residues. Germline V lookup: CDR1 LNHNV, CDR2 YYDKDF (reference sequence). The V segment lost 0 bases and the J segment 7 bases; nucleotides outside the gene matches: 7.

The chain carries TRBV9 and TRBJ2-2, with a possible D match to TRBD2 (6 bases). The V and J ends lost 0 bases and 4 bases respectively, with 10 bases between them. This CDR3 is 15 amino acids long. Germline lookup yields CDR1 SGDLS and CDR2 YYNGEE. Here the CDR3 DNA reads TGTGCCAGCAGCGTAGTCGGAGGGTCCACCGGGGAGCTGTTTTTT. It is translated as CASSVVGGSTGELFF.

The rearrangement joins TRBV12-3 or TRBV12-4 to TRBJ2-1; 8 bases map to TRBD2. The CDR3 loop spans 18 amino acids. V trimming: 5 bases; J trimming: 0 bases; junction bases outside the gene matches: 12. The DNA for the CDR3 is TGTGCCAGCAGTCGCCCCAGCGGGGGTGGTAGCTCCTACAATGAGCAGTTCTTC. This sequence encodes CASSRPSGGGSSYNEQFF.

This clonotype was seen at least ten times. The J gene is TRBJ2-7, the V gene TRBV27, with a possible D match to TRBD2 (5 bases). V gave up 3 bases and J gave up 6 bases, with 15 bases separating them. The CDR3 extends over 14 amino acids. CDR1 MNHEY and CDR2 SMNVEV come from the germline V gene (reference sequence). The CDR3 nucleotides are TGTGCCAGCAGTTTGGGAGTCGCCTCGTCCGAGCAGTACTTC. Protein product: CASSLGVASSEQYF.

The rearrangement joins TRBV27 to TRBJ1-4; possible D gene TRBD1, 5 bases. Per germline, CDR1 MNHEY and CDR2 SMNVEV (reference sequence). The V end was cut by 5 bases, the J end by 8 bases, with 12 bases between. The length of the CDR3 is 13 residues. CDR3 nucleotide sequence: TGTGCCAGCAGTGCCAGGGTAGGCGAAAAACTGTTTTTT. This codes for CASSARVGEKLFF.